These T cell receptor beta chains were read from a single sample in a study of radiotherapy plus CTLA-4 blockade in lung cancer. Using immunoSEQ multiplex PCR, the repertoire was profiled, and TCRdb retains in-frame clones only, with some absent. The data show over 70,000 clones, with 75% to 90% seen just once and approximately 2.2% held by the top ten. This material consisted of peripheral blood, taken from a patient treated with radiotherapy plus ipilimumab. Receptors were obtained from a human donor with non-small cell lung cancer who had a partial response to radiotherapy plus ipilimumab. The CDR3 runs from the conserved cysteine through the conserved F or W. D genes are given only for firm matches. Only some rows state a clone size, as once, few, many or a class for expanded clones.

d_call j_call clone_size v_call cdr3_aa cdr3_nt
- TRBJ1-2 - TRBV5-1 CASSLATGGINYGYTF TGCGCCAGCAGCTTGGCCACGGGGGGGATCAACTATGGCTACACCTTC
TRBD2 TRBJ2-1 - TRBV9 CASSVEGLVGEQFF TGTGCCAGCAGCGTAGAGGGACTAGTTGGTGAGCAGTTCTTC
TRBD2 TRBJ2-1 - TRBV27 CASSLDTSGRSNEQFF TGTGCCAGCAGTTTAGATACTAGCGGGAGAAGTAATGAGCAGTTCTTC
- TRBJ2-3 - TRBV28 CASSDSRADTQYF TGTGCCAGCAGCGACTCAAGAGCAGATACGCAGTATTTT
- TRBJ2-5 - TRBV29-1 CSAEVGGRGTQYF TGCAGCGCTGAAGTCGGGGGTCGGGGGACCCAGTACTTC
- TRBJ2-1 - TRBV5-1 CASSLLGRLPYNEQFF TGCGCCAGCAGCTTGTTGGGGCGGTTGCCCTACAATGAGCAGTTCTTC
- TRBJ2-2 once TRBV18 CASSRDKGGELFF TGTGCCAGCTCTCGGGATAAAGGCGGGGAGCTGTTTTTT
TRBD1 TRBJ2-5 - TRBV6-6 CASSRRGGGQETQYF TGTGCCAGCAGCCGCAGAGGGGGCGGTCAAGAGACCCAGTACTTC
TRBD1 TRBJ2-4 - TRBV6-1 CASSEWGQGPLGNIQYF TGTGCCAGCAGTGAATGGGGACAGGGACCGTTGGGAAACATTCAGTACTTC
- TRBJ1-1 - TRBV21-1 CANHLPRHSMNTEAFF TGTGCCAACCACCTCCCGAGACATTCGATGAACACTGAAGCTTTCTTT
- TRBJ2-2 - TRBV5-6 CASSQDLYTGELFF TGTGCCAGCAGCCAGGACTTATACACCGGGGAGCTGTTTTTT
- TRBJ1-1 - TRBV5-1 CASREAQLVNTEAFF TGCGCCAGCAGGGAGGCTCAGCTAGTGAACACTGAAGCTTTCTTT
- TRBJ1-2 - TRBV6-1 CASSVDRFYGYTF TGTGCCAGCAGTGTAGACAGGTTCTATGGCTACACCTTC
TRBD2 TRBJ2-1 - TRBV27 CASTQSGLAGYNEQFF TGTGCCAGCACCCAATCGGGACTAGCGGGATACAATGAGCAGTTCTTC
TRBD2 TRBJ2-1 - TRBV6-1 CASTTLAGYNEQFF TGTGCCAGCACTACCCTAGCGGGATACAATGAGCAGTTCTTC
TRBD1 TRBJ2-7 - TRBV27 CASSLSGQGRYEQHF TGTGCCAGCAGTTTATCGGGACAGGGGAGGTACGAGCAGCACTTC
TRBD2 TRBJ2-1 few TRBV10-3 CATRGASGESSYNEQFF TGTGCCACCAGAGGGGCTAGCGGGGAAAGCTCCTACAATGAGCAGTTCTTC
TRBD2 TRBJ2-7 - TRBV18 CASSPTSGRGSYEQYF TGTGCCAGCTCCCCGACTAGCGGGAGGGGGTCCTACGAGCAGTACTTC
TRBD1 TRBJ1-6 - TRBV7-9 CASSLGTGRDSPLHF TGTGCCAGCAGCTTAGGGACAGGGCGGGATTCACCCCTCCACTTT
- TRBJ2-7 - TRBV6-4 CASSDSGAAPYEQYF TGTGCCAGCAGTGACTCAGGGGCCGCCCCCTACGAGCAGTACTTC
TRBD2 TRBJ2-1 - TRBV15 CATASGESSSYNEQFF TGTGCCACCGCTAGCGGGGAGTCGAGCTCCTACAATGAGCAGTTCTTC
TRBD2 TRBJ2-7 - TRBV7-2 CASSLTQGLAGPRPEQYF TGTGCCAGCAGCCTCACTCAGGGACTAGCGGGACCACGCCCCGAGCAGTACTTC
- TRBJ1-2 - TRBV27 CASGRQDSIYGYTF TGTGCCAGCGGGAGGCAAGACAGTATCTATGGCTACACCTTC
- TRBJ2-1 few TRBV7-3 CASSKAGQDNEQFF TGTGCCAGCTCAAAGGCAGGGCAGGACAATGAGCAGTTCTTC
- TRBJ1-2 - TRBV5-6 CASSLMVIGSGNYGYTF TGTGCCAGCAGCTTGATGGTGATTGGTTCCGGGAACTATGGCTACACCTTC
- TRBJ2-2 - TRBV19 CASTTGGGAAGELFF TGTGCCAGTACCACGGGAGGGGGCGCGGCCGGGGAGCTGTTTTTT